The sequence of this T cell receptor beta chain was determined in a study of blood T cells in healthy people across ages. A second roughly 6 to 12 cycle PCR used barcoded and J-beta primers. Unique molecular identifiers of 12 random nucleotides labeled each cDNA. Via MiXCR, TCRdb re-called the 5' RACE reads, giving one row per CDR3 protein. The table includes roughly 2 million distinct CDR3 sequences, 49% detected once. CDR3 size: 14 residues. J lost 4 bases, V lost 2 bases, and 3 bases had no gene match. Germline-derived CDR1 and CDR2 are LGHNA and YNFKEQ. Sequenced material: blood. The chain combines TRBV4-2 with TRBJ2-7; 9 bases are shared with TRBD1. This TCR derives from a middle-aged woman in good health. In DNA form, the CDR3 reads TGTGCCAGCAGCCAAAAACAGGGGGCTTACGAGCAGTACTTC. It specifies CASSQKQGAYEQYF.